Below, 2 T cell receptor beta chains from the same sample are listed, as sequenced in a study of blood T cell repertoires in COVID-19 (TCRdb year 2020). Library construction relied on the immunoSEQ multiplex PCR assay. TCRdb's version of the immuneACCESS table is confined to in-frame rearrangements and falls short of the full clone set. An unresolved V gene accounts for under half of the shortfall where checked; the remainder is of unknown origin. The sample yields a few hundred thousand clones; 89% were counted once. 4% to 5% of the sample lies in the top ten. The specimen sequenced was peripheral blood. The receptor source for this set is a woman in her thirties or forties who had recovered from COVID-19.

This clone was detected only a few times. The chain carries TRBV9 and TRBJ1-4; tentative D call: TRBD1 (6 bases). Germline CDR1 reads SGDLS; CDR2 reads YYNGEE. The CDR3 is 14 amino acids. The V and J ends lost 1 base and 7 bases respectively, with 11 bases between them. CDR3 nucleotide sequence: TGTGCCAGCAGCGTAACGAGCAGGGGTGAAAAACTGTTTTTT. Translating it yields CASSVTSRGEKLFF. Variable domain in full (rest from reference TRBV9 and TRBJ1-4): DSGVTQTPKHLITATGQRVTLRCSPRSGDLSVYWYQQSLDQGLQFLIQYYNGEERAKGNILERFSAQQFPDLHSELNLSSLELGDSALYFCASSVTSRGEKLFFGSGTQLSVL.

The chain carries TRBV28 and TRBJ1-2, with D possibly matching TRBD1 (6 bases). CDR1 MDHEN and CDR2 SYDVKM come from the germline V gene. This CDR3 comprises 12 residues. Trimming cost V 5 bases and J 4 bases, with 8 bases left between them. In nucleotides, the CDR3 is TGTGCCAGCAGTGTACAGGGCTATGGCTACACCTTC. Amino acids: CASSVQGYGYTF.